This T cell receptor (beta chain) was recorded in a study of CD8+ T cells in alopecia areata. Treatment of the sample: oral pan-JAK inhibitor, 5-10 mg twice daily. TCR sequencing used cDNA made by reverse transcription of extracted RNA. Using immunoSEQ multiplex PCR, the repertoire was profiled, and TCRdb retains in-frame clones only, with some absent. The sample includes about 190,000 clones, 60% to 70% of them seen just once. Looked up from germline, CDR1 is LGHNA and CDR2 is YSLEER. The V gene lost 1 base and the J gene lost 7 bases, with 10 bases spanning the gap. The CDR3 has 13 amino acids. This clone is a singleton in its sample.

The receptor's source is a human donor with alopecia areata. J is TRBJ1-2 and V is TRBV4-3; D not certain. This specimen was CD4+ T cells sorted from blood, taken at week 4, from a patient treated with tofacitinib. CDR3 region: CASSQGGRGGYTF. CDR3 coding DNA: TGCGCCAGCAGCCAAGGAGGGCGCGGTGGCTACACCTTC.